A single sample gave rise to the 20 T cell receptor beta chains below, sequenced in a study of blood T cells in healthy people across ages. Combining a sample-barcoded 5' primer with a J-beta primer mix, a second PCR ran for roughly 6 to 12 cycles. MiXCR, applied by TCRdb to the 5' RACE reads, yields one record per CDR3 protein. The repertoire holds roughly 1,500,000 distinct CDR3 sequences, around 39% seen once, with less than 8% in the top ten. Input material: blood. Receptor source: a woman between 18 and 29 years old in good health.

The gene calls are TRBV28 and TRBJ1-2; the D is unclear. The CDR3 spans 13 residues. The V and J ends lost 2 bases and 4 bases respectively, with 8 bases between them. The germline gives CDR1 MDHEN, CDR2 SYDVKM. The chain's CDR3 is CASSLTRGYGYTF. The DNA of the CDR3 is TGTGCCAGCAGTTTAACTAGAGGCTATGGCTACACCTTC.

This clonotype was counted between two and nine times. The chain uses TRBV20-1 and TRBJ2-3, with unresolved D. The CDR3 length is 14 residues. Germline V gene data show CDR1 as DFQATT and CDR2 as SNEGSKA (reference sequence). Trimming left V 1 base short and J 2 bases short, with 10 bases between. CDR3 in DNA: TGCAGTGCTAGAGGAAAGGGCGCCACAGATACGCAGTATTTT. Translation gives CSARGKGATDTQYF.

The rearrangement uses TRBV29-1 and TRBJ1-2; 9 positions match TRBD1. Germline loops: CDR1 SQVTM, CDR2 ANQGSEA. V dropped 4 bases and J dropped 7; count of bases not matched to a gene: 4. The CDR3 is 12 residues long. For the CDR3, the DNA is TGCAGCGTTGGGGACAGGGACCCTGGCTACACCTTC. This sequence encodes CSVGDRDPGYTF.

The chain recombines TRBV5-8 with TRBJ2-3, with D possibly being TRBD2 (6 bases). Germline CDR1 SGHTS, CDR2 YDEGEE. There are 16 residues in the CDR3. V dropped 4 bases and J dropped 2 bases, with 17 bases sitting between them. In DNA form, the CDR3 reads TGTGCCAGCAGCCCGGGGACTGGGACTTCCACAGATACGCAGTATTTT. As protein: CASSPGTGTSTDTQYF.

This clonotype was counted many times. The gene calls are TRBV29-1 and TRBJ2-5, with a tentative D call TRBD1 (6 bases). Germline-derived CDR1 and CDR2 are SQVTM and ANQGSEA. The CDR3 runs 13 residues. Between the trimmed V and J ends, which lost 1 base and 5 bases, there was a span of 11 bases. This chain's CDR3 is CSVEVVRGETQYF. CDR3 nucleotide sequence: TGCAGCGTTGAAGTAGTTAGGGGGGAGACCCAGTACTTC.

CDR3 region: CASSPNNVDRNEQFF. In DNA, the CDR3 is TGTGCCAGCAGCCCGAACAACGTGGATCGGAATGAGCAGTTCTTC. The chain carries TRBV3-1 and TRBJ2-1; D not certain. This CDR3 region has 15 residues. V was shortened by 4 bases and J by 7 bases, with 17 bases between the two germline ends. CDR1 and CDR2 from the germline V gene are LGHDT and YNNKEL (reference sequence).

The gene calls are TRBV20-1 and TRBJ2-3; 13 nucleotides line up with TRBD2. The CDR3 length is 14 residues. Germline V gene data show CDR1 as DFQATT and CDR2 as SNEGSKA (reference sequence). The CDR3 DNA reads TGCAGCCCGGGACTAGCGGGAATTGCAGATACGCAGTATTTT. Amino acids: CSPGLAGIADTQYF.

The chain links TRBV11-3 to TRBJ2-7, with D perhaps being TRBD1 or TRBD2 (5 bases each). Germline CDR1 is SGHNT and CDR2 is YENEEA. The CDR3 consists of 15 residues. Deletions cut 5 bases from V and 3 bases from J, with 17 bases between. The CDR3 DNA sequence: TGTGCCAGCAGCCTAAGACCGGGACCGATCTACGAGCAGTACTTC. Its translation: CASSLRPGPIYEQYF.

This rearrangement joins TRBV7-9 to TRBJ1-6; D might be TRBD1 (5 bases). The CDR3 is 16 residues long. Trimming left V 5 bases short and J 7 bases short, with 18 bases between. CDR1 and CDR2 (germline): SEHNR, FQNEAQ (reference sequence). This CDR3 is CASSAVASGGNSPLHF. The CDR3 DNA sequence: TGTGCCAGCAGCGCGGTCGCCAGCGGGGGGAATTCACCCCTCCACTTT.

This clonotype was seen only a few times. V usage is TRBV15 and J usage is TRBJ2-5; D is unresolved. Germline V gives CDR1 LNHNV, CDR2 YYDKDF (reference sequence). Trimming shortened V by 0 bases and J by 4 bases, and 9 bases separated the two germline ends. The CDR3 is 14 residues long. CDR3 sequence (DNA): TGTGCCACCAGCAGAGATCGGGTAGGAGAGACCCAGTACTTC. Protein sequence: CATSRDRVGETQYF.

This clonotype was observed a few times. The gene calls are TRBV5-5 and TRBJ2-1, with 11 bases matching TRBD2. This CDR3 is 15 amino acids long. Losses at the gene ends were 2 bases for V and 7 bases for J; bases not matched to a gene: 5. Looked up from germline, CDR1 is SGHKS and CDR2 is YYEKEE (reference sequence). CDR3 region: CASSFSGRAWNEQFF. In DNA, the CDR3 is TGTGCCAGCAGCTTTAGCGGGAGGGCCTGGAATGAGCAGTTCTTC.

The gene calls are TRBV12-3 or TRBV12-4 and TRBJ2-3; 8 bases line up with TRBD1. There are 17 residues in the CDR3. Trimming removed 5 bases from V and 3 bases from J; junction bases left unmatched: 13. In DNA form, the CDR3 reads TGTGCCAGCAGTCTTTACAGGGGGGTCGATGGGACAGATACGCAGTATTTT. Its protein is CASSLYRGVDGTDTQYF.

This clonotype appeared once. The chain joins TRBV4-2 to TRBJ2-7; the D is unclear. Germline lookup yields CDR1 LGHNA and CDR2 YNFKEQ. V lost 0 bases and J 0 bases, leaving 18 bases between the germline ends. The CDR3 loop spans 18 amino acids. CDR3 nucleotides: TGTGCCAGCAGCCAAGATCTTGGTGCCAGATGGACCTCCTACGAGCAGTACTTC. Translating it yields CASSQDLGARWTSYEQYF.

This clonotype appeared a few times. V usage is TRBV9 and J usage is TRBJ2-5; unclear D gene. V was shortened by 0 bases and J by 4 bases, with 10 bases between the two germline ends. The length of the CDR3 is 14 residues. CDR1 is SGDLS, CDR2 YYNGEE, per germline. The chain's CDR3 is CASSVGLGGETQYF. CDR3 DNA sequence: TGTGCCAGCAGCGTAGGTTTAGGTGGAGAGACCCAGTACTTC.

A few counts support this clonotype. The rearrangement uses TRBV4-2 and TRBJ2-7; D may be TRBD2 (6 bases). V lost 1 base and J lost 0, with 13 bases in between. This CDR3 is built from 16 residues. Germline V lookup: CDR1 LGHNA, CDR2 YNFKEQ. CDR3 in DNA: TGTGCCAGCAGCCAAGTAGGGCTAGCGTACTCCTACGAGCAGTACTTC. Translating gives CASSQVGLAYSYEQYF.

V gene TRBV25-1 combines with J gene TRBJ1-4; the match to TRBD1 covers 7 bases. CDR3 length: 13 amino acids. V dropped 7 bases and J dropped 6; count of bases not matched to a gene: 5. Germline V lookup: CDR1 MGHDK, CDR2 SYGVNS. CDR3: CASTRRGDEKLFF. The CDR3, as DNA: TGTGCCAGCACACGCAGGGGGGATGAAAAACTGTTTTTT.

This chain uses TRBV24-1 with TRBJ2-6, with D perhaps matching TRBD1 or TRBD2 (6 bases each). Germline CDR1 reads KGHDR; CDR2 reads SFDVKD. Trimming removed 6 bases from V and 2 bases from J, with 10 bases in between. The CDR3 length is 15 residues. The CDR3 is CATSPRGAGANVLTF. The CDR3, as DNA: TGTGCCACCAGTCCGAGGGGGGCTGGGGCCAACGTCCTGACTTTC.

The J gene is TRBJ1-1, the V gene TRBV3-1; 9 bases align to TRBD1. Germline CDR1 is LGHDT and CDR2 is YNNKEL (reference sequence). V lost 5 bases and J lost 1; bases outside the gene matches: 11. The length of the CDR3 is 17 residues. CDR3 amino acids: CASSDVPGQGQNTEAFF. The CDR3 DNA follows: TGTGCCAGCAGCGACGTCCCGGGACAGGGACAGAACACTGAAGCTTTCTTT.

This clonotype was seen more than once but under ten times. V usage is TRBV28 and J usage is TRBJ2-1; 7 nucleotides agree with TRBD2. Germline-derived CDR1 and CDR2 are MDHEN and SYDVKM. The CDR3 totals 15 residues. V lost 10 bases, J lost 4 bases, and 13 bases stayed unmatched. The CDR3 coding sequence is TGTGCCACCCATACCCCAGCTAGCGGATACAATGAGCAGTTCTTC. As protein: CATHTPASGYNEQFF.

This chain connects TRBV19 to TRBJ1-2; the D gene is possibly TRBD1 (5 bases). This CDR3 comprises 12 residues. Trimming stripped 7 bases from V and 7 bases from J, with 13 bases between. CDR1 and CDR2 (germline): LNHDA, SQIVND (reference sequence). The CDR3 protein is CASNPGGGGYTF. The CDR3 DNA is TGTGCCAGTAACCCTGGGGGTGGTGGCTACACCTTC. Using reference TRBV19 and TRBJ1-2 for the parts outside the CDR3, the full variable domain is DGGITQSPKYLFRKEGQNVTLSCEQNLNHDAMYWYRQDPGQGLRLIYYSQIVNDFQKGDIAEGYSVSREKKESFPLTVTSAQKNPTAFYLCASNPGGGGYTFGSGTRLTVV.